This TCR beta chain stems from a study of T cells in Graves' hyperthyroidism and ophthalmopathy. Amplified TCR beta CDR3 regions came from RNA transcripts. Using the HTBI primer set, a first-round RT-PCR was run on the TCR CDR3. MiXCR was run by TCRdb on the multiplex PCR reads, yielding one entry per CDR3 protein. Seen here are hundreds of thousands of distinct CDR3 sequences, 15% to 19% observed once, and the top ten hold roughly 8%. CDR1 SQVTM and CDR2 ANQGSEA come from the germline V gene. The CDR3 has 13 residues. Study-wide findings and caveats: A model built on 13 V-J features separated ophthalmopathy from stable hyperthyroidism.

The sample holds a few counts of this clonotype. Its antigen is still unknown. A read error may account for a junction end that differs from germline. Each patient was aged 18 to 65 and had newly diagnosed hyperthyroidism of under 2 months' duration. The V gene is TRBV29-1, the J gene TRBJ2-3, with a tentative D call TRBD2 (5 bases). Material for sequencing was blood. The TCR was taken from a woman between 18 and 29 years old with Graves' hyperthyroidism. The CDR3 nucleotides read TGTAGCGCTGCCGGCTCCGTGGGGATGTCGCAGTATTTT. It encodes CSAAGSVGMSQYF.